Detailed here is one T cell receptor (beta chain). The CDR3 runs to 13 residues. CDR1 is SGHTA, CDR2 FQGNSA, per germline. V dropped 5 bases and J dropped 6 bases, with 13 bases sitting between them. The entry originates in a study of blood T cell repertoires in COVID-19. Across the whole study: Spain, Italy and the United States supplied samples that represented acute and convalescent COVID-19. PBMCs, B-cell-depleted T cells, or T cells provided the cDNA or gDNA that made up the material.

Per the original data handling: Nucleated cell number was recorded as an estimate derived from reference gene primer amplification. Repertoires were generated with immunoSEQ multiplex PCR, while TCRdb's copy carries only in-frame clones and drops some. The V and J calls and clone size were taken over from that table, and D and trimming were inferred from the DNA. The sample yields about 220,000 clones, 80% seen once. The TCR originated in a human donor in a cohort sampled during active COVID-19. V and J are TRBV7-2 and TRBJ1-1, with D tentatively TRBD1 (6 bases). Sequenced: peripheral blood. The CDR3 here is CASSQGSYPEAFF. The CDR3 region has the DNA TGTGCCAGCAGCCAGGGGAGTTACCCTGAAGCTTTCTTT.